This record covers a single TCR beta chain. This specimen belongs to a study of T cell changes during pregnancy in multiple sclerosis. Repertoires were generated with immunoSEQ multiplex PCR, while TCRdb's copy carries only in-frame clones and drops some. The sample has about 52,000 clones, about 90% seen once. The clonotype was recovered from a female donor in good health, enrolled as a control in a pregnancy study. The sequencing used CD4+ T cells from peripheral blood mononuclear cells, collected after pregnancy.

CDR3 loop: CASSLYGLAGVYNEQFF. Written as DNA, the CDR3 is TGTGCCAGCTCGCTTTACGGACTAGCGGGGGTCTACAATGAGCAGTTCTTC. The V call is TRBV18, the J call TRBJ2-1, with 13 bases identical to TRBD2. The germline gives CDR1 KGHSH, CDR2 LQKENI. The CDR3 contains 17 residues. V shed 6 bases, J shed 3 bases, and the junction held 8 bases outside the gene matches.